Following are 17 T cell receptor beta chains from one sample sequenced in a study of cytomegalovirus exposure and HLA in healthy donors. Amplification used 60 Vbeta primers and 13 Jbeta primers. Generated by immunoSEQ multiplex PCR, the TCRdb table keeps only in-frame clones and is missing some. The table shows around 70,000 clones, with 75% to 85% occurring only once. Sequencing input: PBMCs. These receptors were taken from a human donor in good health.

The count of this clone is one. The chain has TRBV5-1 and TRBJ2-5; possible D gene TRBD2, 6 bases. Germline-derived CDR1 and CDR2 are SGHRS and YFSETQ. The V gene lost 4 bases and the J gene lost 2 bases, with 18 bases spanning the gap. The length of the CDR3 is 16 residues. Written as DNA, the CDR3 is TGCGCCAGCAGCGTACAACCCGGGACTCTGCAAGAGACCCAGTACTTC. Translated: CASSVQPGTLQETQYF. The full variable domain, in which reference TRBV5-1 and TRBJ2-5 provide the parts outside the CDR3, is KAGVTQTPRYLIKTRGQQVTLSCSPISGHRSVSWYQQTPGQGLQFLFEYFSETQRNKGNFPGRFSGRQFSNSRSEMNVSTLELGDSALYLCASSVQPGTLQETQYFGPGTRLLVL.

The V gene is TRBV19, the J gene TRBJ1-1; 9 bases line up with TRBD1. The trim removed 9 bases at V and 5 bases at J, leaving 7 bases unmatched. This CDR3 comprises 13 residues. CDR1 and CDR2 from the germline V gene are LNHDA and SQIVND (reference sequence). The chain's CDR3 is CASQQGARTEAFF. CDR3 coding DNA: TGTGCCAGCCAACAGGGGGCGCGGACTGAAGCTTTCTTT.

This clone was seen a single time. The V and J genes are TRBV7-9 and TRBJ1-2, with TRBD1 as a possible D gene (5 bases). Germline-derived CDR1 and CDR2 are SEHNR and FQNEAQ (reference sequence). The CDR3 runs 14 residues. V lost 0 bases and J 1 base, leaving 6 bases between the germline ends. The CDR3 DNA sequence: TGTGCCAGCAGCTTAGCGGGGGGTAACTATGGCTACACCTTC. As protein: CASSLAGGNYGYTF. Drawing the rest from reference TRBV7-9 and TRBJ1-2, the complete variable domain is DTGVSQNPRHKITKRGQNVTFRCDPISEHNRLYWYRQTLGQGPEFLTYFQNEAQLEKSRLLSDRFSAERPKGSFSTLEIQRTEQGDSAMYLCASSLAGGNYGYTFGSGTRLTVV.

The CDR3 loop is CASARVGGYNEQFF. The DNA for the CDR3 is TGTGCCAGTGCGAGAGTGGGGGGGTACAATGAGCAGTTCTTC. V usage is TRBV19 and J usage is TRBJ2-1, with 7 bases that match TRBD2. V shed 8 bases and J 4 bases; nucleotides not matched to a gene: 8. Germline CDR1 reads LNHDA; CDR2 reads SQIVND (reference sequence). This CDR3 is 14 amino acids long.

The chain combines TRBV9 with TRBJ2-1; 7 bases are a match to TRBD2. Germline V gene data show CDR1 as SGDLS and CDR2 as YYNGEE. V shed 0 bases and J 10 bases; nucleotides not matched to a gene: 13. The CDR3 has 16 residues. The CDR3: CASSVASGATTDEQFF. The CDR3 DNA sequence: TGTGCCAGCAGCGTAGCCAGCGGGGCAACTACGGACGAGCAGTTCTTC. Full variable domain (rest looked up from reference TRBV9 and TRBJ2-1): DSGVTQTPKHLITATGQRVTLRCSPRSGDLSVYWYQQSLDQGLQFLIQYYNGEERAKGNILERFSAQQFPDLHSELNLSSLELGDSALYFCASSVASGATTDEQFFGPGTRLTVL.

This clone was detected only once. Written as DNA, the CDR3 is TGTGCCAGCAGCGCACATATAAGAACAGCTGATTCACCCCTCCACTTT. This codes for CASSAHIRTADSPLHF. The genes are TRBV7-8 and TRBJ1-6; unclear D gene. CDR1 and CDR2 from the germline V gene are SGHVS and FQNEAQ. Between the trimmed V and J ends, which lost 5 bases and 8 bases, there was a span of 19 bases. The CDR3 has 16 amino acids.

This clone appeared a few times. This chain connects TRBV5-1 to TRBJ1-2, with 11 bases identical to TRBD1. The CDR3 is 15 amino acids. Germline CDR1 SGHRS, CDR2 YFSETQ. V lost 3 bases, J lost 1 base, and 2 bases stayed unmatched. In DNA, the CDR3 is TGCGCCAGCAGCTCGGGACAGGGGGGTAACTATGGCTACACCTTC. Translating it yields CASSSGQGGNYGYTF.

The chain links TRBV19 to TRBJ1-4; a weak D match, TRBD1 (6 bases). V lost 5 bases, J lost 0 bases, and 10 bases lay in between. This CDR3 is built from 15 residues. Per germline, CDR1 LNHDA and CDR2 SQIVND (reference sequence). CDR3 amino acids: CASSARGSTNEKLFF. The CDR3 DNA reads TGTGCCAGTAGTGCCAGGGGTTCAACTAATGAAAAACTGTTTTTT.

This sequence joins TRBV6-1 and TRBJ1-1; D is perhaps TRBD1 (6 bases). The germline CDR1 and CDR2 sequences are MNHNS and SASEGT. V was trimmed by 3 bases and J by 12 bases, leaving 17 bases between them. The CDR3 has 13 amino acids. CDR3 residues: CASSEPGQRWTFF. In DNA form, the CDR3 reads TGTGCCAGCAGTGAGCCAGGACAGAGGTGGACTTTCTTT.

This clone was found once. This sequence joins TRBV15 and TRBJ1-2; 8 bases match TRBD1. Germline V gene lookup returns CDR1 LNHNV and CDR2 YYDKDF (reference sequence). The V and J ends lost 1 base and 6 bases, in that order; junction bases with no gene match: 4. This CDR3 is built from 14 residues. The CDR3 protein is CATSRAGQGNGYTF. The CDR3 DNA follows: TGTGCCACCAGCAGAGCAGGACAGGGAAATGGCTACACCTTC.

This clone came up once. The genes are TRBV25-1 and TRBJ2-5; 8 bases agree with TRBD1. Looked up from germline, CDR1 is MGHDK and CDR2 is SYGVNS. This CDR3 region has 12 residues. J lost 4 bases, V lost 7 bases, and 2 bases had no gene match. CDR3 region: CASTGGGETQYF. The CDR3 bases are TGTGCCAGCACAGGGGGCGGAGAGACCCAGTACTTC.

This clone was detected only a few times. The CDR3 region has the DNA TGTGCCAGTAGTATGCCCTATCTAGCGGGGGGACATAACAATGAGCAGTTCTTC. Amino acids: CASSMPYLAGGHNNEQFF. The rearrangement uses TRBV19 and TRBJ2-1, with TRBD2 matching over 11 bases. Germline V gives CDR1 LNHDA, CDR2 SQIVND (reference sequence). V was pared by 3 bases and J by 5 bases, with 12 bases of the junction left unmatched. The CDR3 is made up of 18 amino acids.

A note on this clone: At one of its ends the junction is not consistent with the germline gene, which may arise from a read error. This rearrangement joins TRBV7-9 to TRBJ1-1; TRBD1 agrees at 7 bases. Per germline, CDR1 SEHNR and CDR2 FQNEAQ (reference sequence). There are 14 residues in the CDR3. The CDR3 protein is CSSSHTDREAEAFF. The CDR3 nucleotides read TGTTCCAGCAGCCATACAGACAGGGAGGCTGAAGCTTTCTTT.

The J gene is TRBJ1-1, the V gene TRBV11-3; 7 nucleotides match TRBD1. Germline trimming cut 5 bases from V and 1 base from J; bases unmatched to any gene: 4. Per the germline V gene, CDR1 is SGHNT and CDR2 is YENEEA. This CDR3 region has 14 residues. The CDR3 DNA sequence: TGTGCCAGCAGCGACAGACAGGGGAACACTGAAGCTTTCTTT. Protein sequence: CASSDRQGNTEAFF.

The chain employs TRBV5-1 and TRBJ1-2; 8 bases match TRBD1. The CDR3 runs to 13 residues. CDR1 is SGHRS and CDR2 is YFSETQ in the germline V gene. The V gene end was trimmed by 4 bases and the J gene end by 8 bases; junction bases not matched to a gene: 7. In DNA, the CDR3 is TGCGCCAGCAGCCCGGACAGGGAGGGCGGCTACACCTTC. This sequence encodes CASSPDREGGYTF.

The rearrangement uses TRBV30 and TRBJ1-5; a weak D match, TRBD1 (6 bases). Germline V gene sequence: CDR1 GTSNPN, CDR2 SVGIG (reference sequence). The CDR3 is 15 residues long. V lost 4 bases to trimming and J lost 5 bases, with 18 bases between them. The CDR3 spells CAWTATGTTYQPQHF. The CDR3 nucleotides read TGTGCCTGGACCGCGACCGGGACAACTTATCAGCCCCAGCATTTT.

The V call is TRBV29-1, the J call TRBJ1-2; no clear D. Germline V gene lookup returns CDR1 SQVTM and CDR2 ANQGSEA. The CDR3 length is 13 residues. V was trimmed by 3 bases and J by 1 base, leaving 9 bases between them. The CDR3 sequence is CSVDPQNNYGYTF. CDR3 sequence (DNA): TGCAGCGTTGACCCACAGAATAACTATGGCTACACCTTC.